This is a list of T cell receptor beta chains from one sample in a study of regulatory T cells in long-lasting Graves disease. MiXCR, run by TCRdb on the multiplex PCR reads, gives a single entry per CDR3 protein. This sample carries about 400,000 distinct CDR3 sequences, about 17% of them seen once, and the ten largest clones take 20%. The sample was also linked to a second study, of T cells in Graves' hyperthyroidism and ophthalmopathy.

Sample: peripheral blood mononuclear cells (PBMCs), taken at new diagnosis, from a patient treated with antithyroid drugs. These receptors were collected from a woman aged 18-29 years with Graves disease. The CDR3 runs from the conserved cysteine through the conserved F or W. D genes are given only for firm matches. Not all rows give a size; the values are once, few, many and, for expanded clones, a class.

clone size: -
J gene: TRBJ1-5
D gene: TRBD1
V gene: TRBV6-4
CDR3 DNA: TGTGCCAGCCTGAGACAGGGATTGGGTCAGCCCCAGCATTTT
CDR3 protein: CASLRQGLGQPQHF

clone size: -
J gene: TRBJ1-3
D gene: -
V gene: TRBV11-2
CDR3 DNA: TGTGCCAGCAGCTTAATGAGGGCGACTGGAAACACCATATATTTT
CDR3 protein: CASSLMRATGNTIYF

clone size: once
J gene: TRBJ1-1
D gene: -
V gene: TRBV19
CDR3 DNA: TGTGCCAGTAGTATACCAGTAATGAACACTGAAGCTTTCTTT
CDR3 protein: CASSIPVMNTEAFF

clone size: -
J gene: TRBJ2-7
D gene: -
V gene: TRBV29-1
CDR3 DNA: TGCAGCGCCGGGTCAGGAGTCTACGAGCAGTACTTC
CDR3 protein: CSAGSGVYEQYF

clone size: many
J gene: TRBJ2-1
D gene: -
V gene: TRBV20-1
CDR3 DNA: TGCAGTGCTACCGGACCGAACTACAATGAGCAGTTCTTC
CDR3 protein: CSATGPNYNEQFF

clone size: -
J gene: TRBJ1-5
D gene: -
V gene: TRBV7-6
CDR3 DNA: TGTGCCAGCAGCTCGGGATTTGATCAGCCCCAGCATTTT
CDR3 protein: CASSSGFDQPQHF

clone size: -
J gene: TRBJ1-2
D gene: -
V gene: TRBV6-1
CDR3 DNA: TGTGCCAGCAGTGAGGGCCGTATGACGGCTAACTATGGCTACACCTTC
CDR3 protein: CASSEGRMTANYGYTF

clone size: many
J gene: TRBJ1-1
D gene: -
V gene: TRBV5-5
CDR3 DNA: TGTGCCAGCAGCTTGGAAGCAATAATGAACACTGAAGCTTTCTTT
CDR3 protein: CASSLEAIMNTEAFF

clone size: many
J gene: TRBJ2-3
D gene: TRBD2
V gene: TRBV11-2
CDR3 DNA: TGTGCCAGCAGCCCGGGACTAGCGGGACCAAGCACAGATACGCAGTATTTT
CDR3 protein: CASSPGLAGPSTDTQYF

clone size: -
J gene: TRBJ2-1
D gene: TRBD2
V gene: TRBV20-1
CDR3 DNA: TGCAGTGCTTTCACTAGCGGGGGGGGCAATGAGCAGTTCTTC
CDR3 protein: CSAFTSGGGNEQFF

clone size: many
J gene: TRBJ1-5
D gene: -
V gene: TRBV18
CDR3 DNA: TGTGCCAGCTCACCCGCAGGGTCGCGACAGCCCCAGCATTTT
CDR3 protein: CASSPAGSRQPQHF

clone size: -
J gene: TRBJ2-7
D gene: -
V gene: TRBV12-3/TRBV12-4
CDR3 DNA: TGTGCCAGGGGTGCCCAAGGAGTTCGCTTTTACGAGCAGTACTTC
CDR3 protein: CARGAQGVRFYEQYF

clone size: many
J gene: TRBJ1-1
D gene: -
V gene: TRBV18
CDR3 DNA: TGTGCCAGCGCACGGGAATCCTCGTGGGCAGGGGACACTGAAGCTTTCTTT
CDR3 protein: CASARESSWAGDTEAFF

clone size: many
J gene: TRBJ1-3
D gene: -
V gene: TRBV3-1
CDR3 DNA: TGTGCCAGCAGCCAAGGTACCTCTGGAAACACCATATATTTT
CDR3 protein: CASSQGTSGNTIYF

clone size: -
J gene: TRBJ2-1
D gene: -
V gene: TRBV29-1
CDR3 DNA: TGCAGCGTTATCGGGCCGTTCAATGAGCAGTTCTTC
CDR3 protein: CSVIGPFNEQFF

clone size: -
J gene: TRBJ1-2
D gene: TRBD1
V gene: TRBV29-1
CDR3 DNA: TGCAGCATTGACAGGGACATTCGCTATGGCTACACCTTC
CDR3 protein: CSIDRDIRYGYTF